This T cell receptor (beta chain) was captured by sequencing in a study of T cells in Graves' hyperthyroidism and ophthalmopathy. Findings of the study overall: In the analysis, a 13 V-J model separated ophthalmopathy from stable hyperthyroidism. Model output signaled ophthalmopathy a median 6.5 months ahead of onset.

The investigators amplified TCR beta CDR3 regions from RNA transcripts. Researchers ran a first-round RT-PCR on the TCR CDR3 using the HTBI primer set. Via MiXCR, TCRdb re-called the multiplex PCR reads, giving one row per CDR3 protein. Among fewer than 350,000 distinct CDR3 sequences, roughly an eighth were seen once, and the ten largest hold roughly 8.2%. The hyperthyroidism was newly diagnosed and had lasted under 2 months; the patients were aged 18 to 65. Uncontrolled infection, other autoimmune disease, pregnancy or lactation disqualified patients from enrolment. This clonotype was detected ten times or more. Its cognate antigen is unknown. The CDR3 spans 14 residues. Germline CDR1 is SEHNR and CDR2 is FQNEAQ (reference sequence). The V end lost 5 bases, the J end lost 3 bases, and 13 bases lay between the germline ends.

J is TRBJ1-1 and V is TRBV7-9; a weak D match, TRBD1 (6 bases). The sample consisted of blood. The TCR comes from a woman in her thirties or forties with Graves' hyperthyroidism. CDR3 amino acids: CASSRGGQYTEAFF. Written as DNA, the CDR3 is TGTGCCAGCAGCCGGGGGGGGCAGTACACTGAAGCTTTCTTT.